The entry below describes one TCR beta chain. The antigen is undetermined. Clones were read by immunoSEQ multiplex PCR, and TCRdb kept only the in-frame ones, dropping some. Counted here are 55,000 to 70,000 clones, about 86% occurring once; the ten biggest clones make up about 2.5%. This record comes from a study of lymphopenia after photon versus proton radiotherapy. Study results and caveats: Larger post-nadir TCR diversity loss correlated inversely with survival in deceased patients. Oligoclonal CD8+ Temra expansion after nadir drove photon patients' diversity drop. Relative stability marked proton patients; photon patients lost diversity and naive cells.

Germline V gives CDR1 LNHDA, CDR2 SQIVND (reference sequence). CDR3 size: 15 residues. V lost 7 bases to trimming and J lost 0 bases; unmatched junction nucleotides: 8. This receptor was taken from a man aged 40-49 years with gastric cancer. The specimen was peripheral blood, collected from a patient treated with photon-based radiotherapy. The V gene is TRBV19, the J gene TRBJ1-1, with TRBD1 identical over 7 bases. This CDR3 reads CASKEGGQLNTEAFF. CDR3 nucleotides: TGTGCCAGTAAAGAGGGGGGACAGCTGAACACTGAAGCTTTCTTT.